These T cell receptor beta chains were read from a single sample in a study of cytomegalovirus exposure and HLA in healthy donors. Assay used: immunoSEQ multiplex PCR; TCRdb lists only in-frame clones, some missing. This sample has about 200,000 clones, with 80% to 85% found just once. Sequenced material: PBMCs. The receptor set was obtained from a woman in her 40s in good health and CMV-seronegative. The CDR3 runs from the conserved cysteine through the conserved F or W. A D gene is named only where the DNA matches it firmly. A row's size may be missing; if present it is once, few, many or a size class.

d_call	j_call	clone_size	v_call	cdr3_nt	cdr3_aa
.	TRBJ2-1	.	TRBV4-3	TGCGCCAGCAGCCAAGATCTAGCTCGCAATGAGCAGTTCTTC	CASSQDLARNEQFF
.	TRBJ2-7	.	TRBV4-1	TGCGCCAGCAGCCAGAGGGAGGCAAGGAACTACGAGCAGTACTTC	CASSQREARNYEQYF
.	TRBJ2-7	.	TRBV5-1	TGCGCCAGCAGCTTGGCCGGGGGAGACGAGCAGTACTTC	CASSLAGGDEQYF
.	TRBJ2-3	.	TRBV4-3	TGCGCCAGCAGCGAAGAATTTAGGGGTCCAGATACGCAGTATTTT	CASSEEFRGPDTQYF
.	TRBJ1-2	.	TRBV6-5	TGTGCCAGCAAGGGGGGGGCGCAGGGCTACACCTTC	CASKGGAQGYTF
TRBD2	TRBJ2-7	once	TRBV7-2	TGTGCCAGCAGCCCCATGACTAGCAACGAGCAGTACTTC	CASSPMTSNEQYF
TRBD2	TRBJ2-5	.	TRBV7-3	TGTGCCAGCAGCTTAGACGGGAGGTTGGAGACCCAGTACTTC	CASSLDGRLETQYF
.	TRBJ1-4	.	TRBV18	TGTGCCAGCTCTCCTTATTTGGAGGGATCCAATAATGAAAAACTGTTTTTT	CASSPYLEGSNNEKLFF
.	TRBJ2-1	.	TRBV19	TGTGCCAGTAGTATAAACCTCTATCCCGGTGAGGAGCAGTTCTTC	CASSINLYPGEEQFF
.	TRBJ1-2	once	TRBV2	TGTGCCAGCAGTCCTACCCAGGGTAACCCTGGCTACACCTTC	CASSPTQGNPGYTF
TRBD1	TRBJ1-2	.	TRBV6-5	TGTGCCAGCAGTATCACAGGGGACTATGGCTACACCTTC	CASSITGDYGYTF
TRBD1	TRBJ1-4	.	TRBV7-9	TGTGCCAGCAGCGGGGCAGGGGGCGCAACTAATGAAAAACTGTTTTTT	CASSGAGGATNEKLFF
TRBD1	TRBJ2-7	.	TRBV27	TGTGCCAGCAGGGACCCAGGGGGCCCTTCCTACGAGCAGTACTTC	CASRDPGGPSYEQYF
.	TRBJ2-5	.	TRBV30	TGTGCCTGGAGCACAGGGACGACGACCCAGTACTTC	CAWSTGTTTQYF
TRBD2	TRBJ2-3	once	TRBV5-6	TGTGCCAGCAGCTGGGGGACTAGCGGGACCTACACAGATACGCAGTATTTT	CASSWGTSGTYTDTQYF
.	TRBJ1-1	.	TRBV9	TGTGCCAGCAGCGAGGGACAATTGAGGACTGAAGCTTTCTTT	CASSEGQLRTEAFF
.	TRBJ2-1	.	TRBV5-5	TGTGCCAGCAGCTGGGGGGACTTCCAGGAGCAGTTCTTC	CASSWGDFQEQFF
TRBD2	TRBJ2-3	once	TRBV2	TGTGCCAGCGAGGGAGGGCCGGCAGATACGCAGTATTTT	CASEGGPADTQYF
.	TRBJ2-2	.	TRBV5-4	TGTGCCAGCAGCTTGGGTAGGAACACCGGGGAGCTGTTTTTT	CASSLGRNTGELFF
.	TRBJ1-2	.	TRBV30	TGTGCCTGGAGCGTCAGGGGTTGGGGCTACACCTTC	CAWSVRGWGYTF
TRBD1	TRBJ1-2	.	TRBV30	TGTGCCTGGAGTTCACAGGGGGCAGGGGGCTACACCTTC	CAWSSQGAGGYTF
.	TRBJ2-3	few	TRBV9	TGTGCCAGCAGCGTAGCATCCGGAGGGGTAGATACGCAGTATTTT	CASSVASGGVDTQYF
TRBD1	TRBJ1-2	.	TRBV10-3	TGTGCCATCACCGAGGGACAGGTCTATGGCTACACCTTC	CAITEGQVYGYTF
.	TRBJ1-1	few	TRBV9	TGTGCCAGCAGCGCCTCGGGGTTCACTGAAGCTTTCTTT	CASSASGFTEAFF
.	TRBJ2-7	.	TRBV5-6	TGTGCCAGCAGTTATAAGAGCTCAGGGGGGGAGCAGTACTTC	CASSYKSSGGEQYF
TRBD2	TRBJ2-2	.	TRBV5-4	TGTGCCAGCAGCCCAGCAGGCGCGGGAGTCGTCACCGGGGAGCTGTTTTTT	CASSPAGAGVVTGELFF
.	TRBJ2-3	.	TRBV7-2	TGTGCCAGCAGCTCCCAAAGCCTCGGTGGTGGCACAGATACGCAGTATTTT	CASSSQSLGGGTDTQYF
.	TRBJ1-1	.	TRBV7-3	TGTGCCAGCAGCTTTAACGGGGTGAACACTGAAGCTTTCTTT	CASSFNGVNTEAFF
TRBD1	TRBJ2-5	once	TRBV15	TGTGCCACCAGCAGAGGACAGGGATTCACGGGGCAGACCCAGTACTTC	CATSRGQGFTGQTQYF
TRBD1	TRBJ2-1	.	TRBV5-6	TGTGCCAGCAGCTTTTCGGACAGGGGGGGGGTGCAGTTCTTC	CASSFSDRGGVQFF
.	TRBJ2-7	once	TRBV5-1	TGCGCCAGCAGCTTGGAAGGTCAGGGCCGGCAGTACTTC	CASSLEGQGRQYF